This T cell receptor beta chain was obtained from a study of early stage breast cancer tumors. CDR3 length: 10 amino acids. V lost 7 bases and J 8 bases, leaving 9 bases between the germline ends. CDR1 SQVTM and CDR2 ANQGSEA come from the germline V gene. Produced via immunoSEQ multiplex PCR; TCRdb's table is partial and in-frame only. The sample shows around 48,000 clones, about 89% of them seen only once. Sequencing used blood. V gene TRBV29-1 combines with J gene TRBJ2-4, with TRBD2 as a possible D gene (6 bases). The source of this sequence is a person aged 70 to 80 with breast cancer. Here the CDR3 reads CSARRDIQYF. CDR3 nucleotides: TGCAGCGCCCGGAGGGACATTCAGTACTTC.